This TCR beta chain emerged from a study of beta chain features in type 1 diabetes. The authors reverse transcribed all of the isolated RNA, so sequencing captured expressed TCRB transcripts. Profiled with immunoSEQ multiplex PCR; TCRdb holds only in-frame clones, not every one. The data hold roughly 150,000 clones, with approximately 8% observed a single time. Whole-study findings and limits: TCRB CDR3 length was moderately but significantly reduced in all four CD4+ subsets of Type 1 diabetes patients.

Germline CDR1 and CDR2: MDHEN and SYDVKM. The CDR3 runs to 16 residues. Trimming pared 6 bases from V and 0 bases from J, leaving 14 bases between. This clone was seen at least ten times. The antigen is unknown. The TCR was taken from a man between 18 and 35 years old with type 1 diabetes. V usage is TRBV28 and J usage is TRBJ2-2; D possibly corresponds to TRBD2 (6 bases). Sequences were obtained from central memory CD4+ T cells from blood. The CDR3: CASRTAGLANTGELFF. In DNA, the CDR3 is TGTGCCAGCAGGACAGCGGGTCTAGCGAACACCGGGGAGCTGTTTTTT.